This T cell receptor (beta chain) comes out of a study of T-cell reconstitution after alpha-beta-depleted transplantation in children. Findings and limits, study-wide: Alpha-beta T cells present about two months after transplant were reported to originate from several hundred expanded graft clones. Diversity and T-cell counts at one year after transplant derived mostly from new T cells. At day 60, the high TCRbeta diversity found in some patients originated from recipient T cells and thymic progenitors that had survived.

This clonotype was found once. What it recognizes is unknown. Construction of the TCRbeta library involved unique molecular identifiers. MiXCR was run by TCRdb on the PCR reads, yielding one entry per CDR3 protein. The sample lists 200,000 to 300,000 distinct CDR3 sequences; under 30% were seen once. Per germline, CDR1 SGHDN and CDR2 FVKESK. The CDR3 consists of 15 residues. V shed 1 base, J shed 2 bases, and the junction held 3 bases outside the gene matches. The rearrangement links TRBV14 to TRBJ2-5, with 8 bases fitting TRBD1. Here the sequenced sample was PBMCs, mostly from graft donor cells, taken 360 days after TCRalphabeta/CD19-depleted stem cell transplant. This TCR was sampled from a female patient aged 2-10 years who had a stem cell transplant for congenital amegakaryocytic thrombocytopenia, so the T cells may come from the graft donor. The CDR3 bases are TGTGCCAGCAGCCAAGGACAGGGGCCACAAGAGACCCAGTACTTC. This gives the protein CASSQGQGPQETQYF.